This T cell receptor (beta chain) was captured in a study of cytomegalovirus exposure and HLA in healthy donors. Study-level information: Earlier, 90 million to 140 million unique TCR beta sequences were recovered from 200 million or so T cells by an analysis. Study-level results: It was reportedly the case that the classifier diagnosed cytomegalovirus status with high specificity and sensitivity. A previous analysis found most TCR beta V segments productive roughly 87% or roughly 30% of the time. Later on, an analysis found that several of the most significant clusters appeared to be linked to common viral pathogens, which included parvovirus B19.

60 Vbeta and 13 Jbeta primers were used in PCR. Libraries were prepared by immunoSEQ multiplex PCR; TCRdb keeps only in-frame clonotypes and omits some of them. The table shows over 150,000 clones, with about 80% occurring only once. This clone has only a few counts. The target antigen is unknown. V was pared by 5 bases and J by 2 bases, with 16 bases between. The CDR3 spans 15 residues. CDR1 is SGHDT, CDR2 YYEEEE, per germline. This chain links TRBV5-6 with TRBJ1-1, with a tentative D call TRBD1 (6 bases). The sample consisted of PBMCs. The receptor's source is a young woman in good health and CMV-seropositive. CDR3 bases: TGTGCCAGCAGGTATTCGGGACACTTAAACACTGAAGCTTTCTTT. Its protein product is CASRYSGHLNTEAFF.